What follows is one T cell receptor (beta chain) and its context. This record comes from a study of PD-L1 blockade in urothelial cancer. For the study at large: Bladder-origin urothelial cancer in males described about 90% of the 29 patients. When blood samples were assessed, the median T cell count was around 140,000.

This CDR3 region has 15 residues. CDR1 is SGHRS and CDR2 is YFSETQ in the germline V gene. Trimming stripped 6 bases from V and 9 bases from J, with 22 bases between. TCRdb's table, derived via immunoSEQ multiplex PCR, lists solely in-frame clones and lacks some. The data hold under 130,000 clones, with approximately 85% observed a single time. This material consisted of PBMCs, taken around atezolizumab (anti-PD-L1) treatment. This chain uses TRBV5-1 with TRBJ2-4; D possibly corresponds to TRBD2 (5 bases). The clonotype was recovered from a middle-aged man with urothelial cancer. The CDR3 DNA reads TGCGCCAGCACGTTACGGGGAGTTCCGGATAGCATTCAGTACTTC. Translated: CASTLRGVPDSIQYF.